Described below is a single T cell receptor beta chain sequence and its context. The antigen is not known. Profiling relied on immunoSEQ multiplex PCR, and the TCRdb table lists in-frame clones only, not all of them. The data contain approximately 130,000 clones, approximately 92% of them singletons. Germline V gives CDR1 GTSNPN, CDR2 SVGIG (reference sequence). This CDR3 comprises 12 residues. V was pared by 2 bases and J by 15 bases, with 17 bases between. The data were obtained in a study of graft-versus-host responses after intestinal transplantation. Looking at the study overall: The transplants performed in recipients were multivisceral, liver-intestinal, or isolated intestinal. The study's findings and limits: The recipient marrow held GvH clones, and some of them showed up first in ileum or blood. Where graft-donor T cell macrochimerism was present, patients had high graft-versus-host to host-versus-graft clonal ratios in allografts. HvG clone declines early post-transplant were associated with peak circulating GvH levels.

V usage is TRBV30 and J usage is TRBJ2-4; no definite D call. The specimen was unstimulated CD4+ T cells sorted from spleen or lymph node cells, collected before intestinal transplant. This clonotype was sampled from a human donor who received an intestinal transplant. CDR3 region: CAWSREGFIMYF. CDR3 sequence (DNA): TGTGCCTGGAGTAGGGAAGGGTTTATTATGTACTTC.